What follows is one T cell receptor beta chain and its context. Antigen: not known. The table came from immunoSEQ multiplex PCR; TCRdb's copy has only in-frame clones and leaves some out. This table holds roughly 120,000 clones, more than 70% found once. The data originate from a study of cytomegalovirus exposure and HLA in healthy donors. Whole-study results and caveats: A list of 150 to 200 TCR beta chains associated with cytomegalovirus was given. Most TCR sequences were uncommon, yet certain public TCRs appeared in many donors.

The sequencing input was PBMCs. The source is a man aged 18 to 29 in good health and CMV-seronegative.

CDR3: CASSSDNYNSPLHF. The CDR3 DNA sequence: TGTGCCAGCAGTTCGGACAACTATAATTCACCCCTCCACTTT. This chain connects TRBV27 to TRBJ1-6, with TRBD1 as a possible D gene (5 bases). Germline assignment: CDR1 MNHEY and CDR2 SMNVEV (reference sequence). The CDR3 length is 14 residues. The V gene lost 4 bases and the J gene lost 3 bases, with 7 bases spanning the gap.